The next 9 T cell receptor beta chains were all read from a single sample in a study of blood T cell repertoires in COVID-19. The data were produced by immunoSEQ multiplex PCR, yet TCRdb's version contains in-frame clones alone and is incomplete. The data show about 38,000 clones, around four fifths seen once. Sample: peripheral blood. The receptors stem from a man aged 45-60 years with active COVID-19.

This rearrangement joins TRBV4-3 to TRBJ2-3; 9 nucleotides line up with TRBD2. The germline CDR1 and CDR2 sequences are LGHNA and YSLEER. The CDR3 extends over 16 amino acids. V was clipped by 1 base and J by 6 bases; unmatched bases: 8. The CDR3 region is CASSQGSGGRWDTQYF. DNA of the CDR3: TGCGCCAGCAGCCAAGGTAGCGGGGGCCGCTGGGATACGCAGTATTTT.

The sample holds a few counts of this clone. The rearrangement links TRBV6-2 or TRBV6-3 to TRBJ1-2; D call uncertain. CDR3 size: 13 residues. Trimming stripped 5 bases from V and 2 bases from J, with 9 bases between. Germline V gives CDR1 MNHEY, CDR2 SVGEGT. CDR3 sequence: CASSRQPNYGYTF. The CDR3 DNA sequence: TGTGCCAGCAGTAGACAACCGAACTATGGCTACACCTTC.

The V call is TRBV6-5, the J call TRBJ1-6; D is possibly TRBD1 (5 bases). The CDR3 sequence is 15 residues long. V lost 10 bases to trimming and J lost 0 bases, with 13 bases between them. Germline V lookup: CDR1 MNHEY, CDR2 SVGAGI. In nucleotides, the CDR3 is TGTGCCACCTCGGGGGGGGACTCCTATAATTCACCCCTCCACTTT. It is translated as CATSGGDSYNSPLHF.

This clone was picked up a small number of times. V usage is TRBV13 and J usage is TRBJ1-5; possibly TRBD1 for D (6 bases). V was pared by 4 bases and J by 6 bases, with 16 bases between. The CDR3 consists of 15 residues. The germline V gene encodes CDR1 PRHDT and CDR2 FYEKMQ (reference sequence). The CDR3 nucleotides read TGTGCCAGCAGCTCTGAGGGGGAACGGGGTCAGCCCCAGCATTTT. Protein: CASSSEGERGQPQHF.

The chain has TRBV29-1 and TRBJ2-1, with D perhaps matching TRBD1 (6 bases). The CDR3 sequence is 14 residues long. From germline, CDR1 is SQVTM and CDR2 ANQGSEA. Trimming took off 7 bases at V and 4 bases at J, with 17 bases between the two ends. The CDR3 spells CSATPGTKYNEQFF. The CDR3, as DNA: TGCAGCGCCACACCCGGGACAAAATACAATGAGCAGTTCTTC.

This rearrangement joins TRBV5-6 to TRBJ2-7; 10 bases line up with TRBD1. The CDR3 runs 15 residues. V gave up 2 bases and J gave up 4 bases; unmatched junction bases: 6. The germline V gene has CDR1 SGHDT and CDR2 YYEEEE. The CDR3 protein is CASSFRDRGGYEQYF. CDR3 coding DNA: TGTGCCAGCAGCTTCCGGGACAGGGGTGGGTACGAGCAGTACTTC. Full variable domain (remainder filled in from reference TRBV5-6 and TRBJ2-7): DAGVTQSPTHLIKTRGQQVTLRCSPKSGHDTVSWYQQALGQGPQFIFQYYEEEERQRGNFPDRFSGHQFPNYSSELNVNALLLGDSALYLCASSFRDRGGYEQYFGPGTRLTVT.

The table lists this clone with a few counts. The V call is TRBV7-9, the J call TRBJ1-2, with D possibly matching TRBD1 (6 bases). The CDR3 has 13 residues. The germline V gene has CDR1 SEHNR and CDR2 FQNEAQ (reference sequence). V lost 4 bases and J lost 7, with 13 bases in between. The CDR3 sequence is CASSSTGKAGYTF. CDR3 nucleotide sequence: TGTGCCAGCAGCTCCACAGGGAAAGCTGGCTACACCTTC.

DNA of the CDR3: TGTGCCAGCAGCTCGGGGGGGGGCCCCTTCTACGAGCAGTACTTC. Protein: CASSSGGGPFYEQYF. The chain has TRBV7-2 and TRBJ2-7, with 8 bases aligning to TRBD2. The V gene end was trimmed by 4 bases and the J gene end by 3 bases; junction bases not matched to a gene: 8. This CDR3 contains 15 residues. The germline gives CDR1 SGHTA, CDR2 FQGNSA.

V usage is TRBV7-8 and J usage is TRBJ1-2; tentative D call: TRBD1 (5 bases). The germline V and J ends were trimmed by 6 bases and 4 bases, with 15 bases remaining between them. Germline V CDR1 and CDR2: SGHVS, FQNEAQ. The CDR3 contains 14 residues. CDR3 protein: CASSPGIQGYGYTF. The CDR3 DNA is TGTGCCAGCAGTCCAGGGATTCAGGGCTATGGCTACACCTTC.